This T cell receptor beta chain was identified in a study of monozygotic twins with inflammatory bowel disease. Germline assignment: CDR1 LGHDT and CDR2 YNNKEL (reference sequence). The CDR3 runs to 15 residues. Overall study findings and caveats: Diversity of TCRbeta measured by inverse Simpson was lower in IBD patients than in healthy co-twins. For repertoire similarity, concordant twins did not differ from discordant twins, possibly because power was limited.

Eight separate reactions per sample served to make cDNA. TCRdb reprocessed the 5' RACE reads, with one entry per CDR3 protein and no DNA. This sample's table reports about 420,000 distinct CDR3 sequences. On this clonotype: Its specificity is not known.

The sequenced sample consisted of blood. The V and J genes are TRBV3-1 and TRBJ2-3. This receptor was identified in a human donor with ulcerative colitis or Crohn's disease, or a healthy co-twin of an affected twin (not recorded which). The CDR3 is CASSQVPTSTDTQYF.